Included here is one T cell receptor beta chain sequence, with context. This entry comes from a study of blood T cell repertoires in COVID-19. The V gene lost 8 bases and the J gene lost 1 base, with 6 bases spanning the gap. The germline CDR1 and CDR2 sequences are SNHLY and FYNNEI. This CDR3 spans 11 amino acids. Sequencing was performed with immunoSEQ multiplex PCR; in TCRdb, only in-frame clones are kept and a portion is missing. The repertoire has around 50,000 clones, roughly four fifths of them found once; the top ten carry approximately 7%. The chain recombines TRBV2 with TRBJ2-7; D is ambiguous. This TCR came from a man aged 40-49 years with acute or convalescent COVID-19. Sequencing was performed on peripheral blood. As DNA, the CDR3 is TGTGCCAGCCAAGCATCCTACGAGCAGTACTTC. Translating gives CASQASYEQYF.